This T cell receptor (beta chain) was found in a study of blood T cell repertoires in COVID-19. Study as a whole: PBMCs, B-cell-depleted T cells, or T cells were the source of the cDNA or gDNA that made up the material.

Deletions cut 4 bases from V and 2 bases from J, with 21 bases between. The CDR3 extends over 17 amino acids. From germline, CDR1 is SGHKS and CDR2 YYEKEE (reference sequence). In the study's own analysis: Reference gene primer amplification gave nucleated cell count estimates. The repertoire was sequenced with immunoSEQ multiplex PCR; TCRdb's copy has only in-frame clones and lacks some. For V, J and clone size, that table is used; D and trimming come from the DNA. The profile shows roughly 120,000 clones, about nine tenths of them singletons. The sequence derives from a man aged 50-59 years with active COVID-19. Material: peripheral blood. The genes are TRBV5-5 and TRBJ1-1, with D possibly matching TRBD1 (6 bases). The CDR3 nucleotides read TGTGCCAGCAGCCCATCGGCAACCGGGACACCCAACACTGAAGCTTTCTTT. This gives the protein CASSPSATGTPNTEAFF.